This note documents a single TCR beta chain sequence. Antigen unknown. V dropped 4 bases and J dropped 4; count of bases not matched to a gene: 8. Per germline, CDR1 SGHRS and CDR2 YFSETQ. This CDR3 is 15 amino acids long. This sample stems from a study of T cells after yellow fever vaccination. Study-wide points: Among all clonotypes, a small share was observed in both CD4 and CD8 compartments. Booster sampling recovered most clones from primary vaccination (around 97% CD4, around 90% CD8).

MiXCR was run by TCRdb on the 5' RACE reads, yielding one entry per CDR3 protein. Of 250,000 or so distinct CDR3 sequences listed, about 7% are singletons. This chain connects TRBV5-1 to TRBJ2-5; TRBD2 aligns across 9 bases. The clonotype originates from a man younger than 45 who received the YFV17D yellow fever vaccine. The sequences come from CD4+ T cells sorted from PBMCs, collected 15 days after the yellow fever booster vaccination. Written as DNA, the CDR3 is TGCGCCAGCAGCCTGGGACTAGCAGACGGAGAGACCCAGTACTTC. Translation: CASSLGLADGETQYF.